The present entry profiles one T cell receptor (beta chain) with its context. Germline V gene sequence: CDR1 SGHVS, CDR2 FNYEAQ. The V gene end was trimmed by 4 bases and the J gene end by 3 bases; junction bases not matched to a gene: 7. This CDR3 comprises 18 residues. The data were obtained in a study of blood T cell repertoires in COVID-19. Study-wide background: The United States, Italy and Spain were the sources of the acute and convalescent COVID-19 samples. T cells, B-cell-depleted T cells, or PBMCs provided the cDNA or gDNA that served as material.

The authors' processing: Estimated nucleated cell counts came from reference gene primer amplification. Generated by immunoSEQ multiplex PCR, the TCRdb table keeps only in-frame clones and is missing some. Clonal size and the V and J genes are those of that table, whereas D and trimming came from the DNA. The table has 20,000 to 25,000 clones, approximately 73% seen once. Input material: peripheral blood. The receptor comes from a human donor in a cohort sampled during active or convalescent COVID-19. J is TRBJ2-1 and V is TRBV7-6; the match to TRBD2 covers 15 bases. The CDR3 spells CASSSWTSGRAFYNEQFF. The CDR3 DNA follows: TGTGCCAGCAGCTCGTGGACTAGCGGGAGGGCCTTCTACAATGAGCAGTTCTTC.